A single sample is the source of the 15 T cell receptor beta chains below, sequenced in a study of blood T cell repertoires in COVID-19. Clones were read by immunoSEQ multiplex PCR, and TCRdb kept only the in-frame ones, dropping some. The repertoire consists of about 170,000 clones, with about 87% occurring once and the leading ten covering roughly 25%. The sample consisted of peripheral blood. All receptors come from a man between 60 and 75 years old with acute or convalescent COVID-19.

This chain joins TRBV7-3 and TRBJ2-2; maybe TRBD1 (6 bases). V was shortened by 8 bases and J by 6 bases, with 22 bases between the two germline ends. The CDR3 runs 16 residues. The germline CDR1 and CDR2 sequences are SGHTA and FQGTGA. CDR3 loop: CASGPPGTKLPGELFF. The CDR3 nucleotides are TGTGCCAGCGGCCCGCCCGGGACAAAATTGCCCGGGGAGCTGTTTTTT.

DNA of the CDR3: TGTGCCAGCAGCGATAGTCTCTGGGGGGCCAACGTCCTGACTTTC. This sequence encodes CASSDSLWGANVLTF. The chain employs TRBV3-1 (or the pseudogene TRBV3-2) and TRBJ2-6; D gene uncertain. Trimming removed 5 bases from V and 4 bases from J, with 12 bases in between. Germline V CDR1 and CDR2: LGHDT, YNNKEL (reference sequence). The CDR3 runs to 15 residues.

The chain joins TRBV18 to TRBJ1-5; unclear D gene. The ends were cut back, 6 bases at V and 3 bases at J, with 15 bases in the middle. From germline, CDR1 is KGHSH and CDR2 LQKENI. The CDR3 spans 15 residues. Here the CDR3 DNA reads TGTGCCAGCTCGCCGGGAGCAGCGCTCAATCAGCCCCAGCATTTT. Amino acid sequence: CASSPGAALNQPQHF.

V usage is TRBV19 and J usage is TRBJ2-5; TRBD2 agrees at 8 bases. Germline CDR1 LNHDA, CDR2 SQIVND (reference sequence). Losses at the gene ends were 7 bases for V and 1 base for J; bases not matched to a gene: 2. CDR3 length: 13 amino acids. CDR3 sequence (DNA): TGTGCCAGTACCGGGAGGGCCCAAGAGACCCAGTACTTC. This encodes CASTGRAQETQYF.

CDR3 region: CASSQGEQGTEAFF. CDR3 DNA sequence: TGCGCCAGCTCCCAGGGCGAACAGGGGACTGAAGCTTTCTTT. This rearrangement joins TRBV5-1 to TRBJ1-1; 7 nucleotides align to TRBD1. Trimming removed 7 bases from V and 5 bases from J; junction bases left unmatched: 11. The CDR3 has 14 amino acids. Germline CDR1 is SGHRS and CDR2 is YFSETQ.

The chain links TRBV7-9 to TRBJ1-2; the D is unclear. Trimming stripped 5 bases from V and 4 bases from J, with 17 bases between. This CDR3 is 15 amino acids long. The V gene's germline CDR1 is SEHNR and CDR2 FQNEAQ (reference sequence). CDR3: CASSLGEGDAYGYTF. CDR3 nucleotides: TGTGCCAGCAGCCTCGGCGAGGGAGACGCCTATGGCTACACCTTC. Full variable domain (outside the CDR3, taken from reference TRBV7-9 and TRBJ1-2): DTGVSQNPRHKITKRGQNVTFRCDPISEHNRLYWYRQTLGQGPEFLTYFQNEAQLEKSRLLSDRFSAERPKGSFSTLEIQRTEQGDSAMYLCASSLGEGDAYGYTFGSGTRLTVV.

The chain couples TRBV19 to TRBJ2-3; 10 bases fit TRBD2. V shed 4 bases and J 4 bases; nucleotides not matched to a gene: 20. There are 20 residues in the CDR3. Germline CDR1 LNHDA, CDR2 SQIVND (reference sequence). CDR3 sequence reads: CASSTPPPPAGGSKSDTQYF. In DNA, the CDR3 is TGTGCCAGTAGTACGCCCCCCCCTCCAGCGGGAGGGTCAAAATCAGATACGCAGTATTTT. Based on the CDR3 plus reference TRBV19 and TRBJ2-3, the full variable domain is DGGITQSPKYLFRKEGQNVTLSCEQNLNHDAMYWYRQDPGQGLRLIYYSQIVNDFQKGDIAEGYSVSREKKESFPLTVTSAQKNPTAFYLCASSTPPPPAGGSKSDTQYFGPGTRLTVL.

The V and J genes are TRBV14 and TRBJ2-2; D is uncertain. CDR1 and CDR2 from the germline V gene are SGHDN and FVKESK. Trimming pared 3 bases from V and 4 bases from J, leaving 6 bases between. This CDR3 is 13 amino acids long. The CDR3 DNA reads as TGTGCCAGCAGCCAGACTGTCACCGGGGAGCTGTTTTTT. It specifies CASSQTVTGELFF.

V gene TRBV19 combines with J gene TRBJ2-5; 7 bases are shared with TRBD1. Germline V CDR1 and CDR2: LNHDA, SQIVND (reference sequence). The CDR3 consists of 15 residues. After removal of 3 bases from V and 2 bases from J, the junction contained 6 bases not matched to a gene. CDR3 protein: CASSIDRDPQETQYF. In nucleotides, the CDR3 is TGTGCCAGTAGTATCGACAGGGACCCACAAGAGACCCAGTACTTC.

The chain joins TRBV5-1 to TRBJ1-3; TRBD1 is a possible D gene (5 bases). Trimming took off 4 bases at V and 8 bases at J, with 16 bases between the two ends. This CDR3 is built from 14 residues. CDR1 is SGHRS, CDR2 YFSETQ, per germline. In DNA form, the CDR3 reads TGCGCCAGCAGCCAGGACATAACGGGGGACACCATATATTTT. Protein: CASSQDITGDTIYF.

The chain links TRBV10-2 to TRBJ2-1; 9 bases are shared with TRBD2. CDR1 WSHSY and CDR2 SAAADI come from the germline V gene. The CDR3 totals 16 residues. With 2 bases clipped from V and 8 bases from J, the junction kept 10 bases outside the gene matches. The CDR3 loop is CASSEIGGTSFDEQFF. CDR3 bases: TGCGCCAGCAGTGAGATCGGCGGGACTAGCTTCGATGAGCAGTTCTTC.

V usage is TRBV29-1 and J usage is TRBJ2-1; the D gene is possibly TRBD1 (6 bases). Per germline, CDR1 SQVTM and CDR2 ANQGSEA. V gave up 4 bases and J gave up 5 bases, with 12 bases separating them. The CDR3 has 13 amino acids. The CDR3 protein is CSVAGARDNEQFF. Here the CDR3 DNA reads TGCAGCGTTGCAGGGGCTAGAGACAATGAGCAGTTCTTC.

This clone was seen a handful of times. This chain links TRBV15 with TRBJ2-1, with 12 bases lining up with TRBD2. Germline CDR1 and CDR2: LNHNV and YYDKDF (reference sequence). CDR3 size: 15 residues. V was pared by 2 bases and J by 9 bases, with 5 bases of the junction left unmatched. The CDR3 DNA reads as TGTGCCACCAGCAGACGGACTAGCGGGGTTCCTGAGCAGTTCTTC. Amino acids: CATSRRTSGVPEQFF.

This clone was picked up one time. The chain is built from TRBV9 and TRBJ2-2; tentative D call: TRBD2 (5 bases). Germline V gives CDR1 SGDLS, CDR2 YYNGEE. Trimming pared 3 bases from V and 0 bases from J, leaving 9 bases between. The CDR3 is 15 amino acids. For the CDR3, the DNA is TGTGCCAGCAGCGCCGCGGGTCCGAACACCGGGGAGCTGTTTTTT. Translated: CASSAAGPNTGELFF.

The chain joins TRBV6-6 to TRBJ1-5, with 8 bases identical to TRBD1. The J segment lost 6 bases and the V segment lost 6 bases, leaving 7 bases of the junction unmatched. The CDR3 runs to 14 residues. Looked up from germline, CDR1 is MNHNY and CDR2 is SVGAGI (reference sequence). The chain's CDR3 is CASSTPGGFQPQHF. Written as DNA, the CDR3 is TGTGCCAGCAGCACCCCAGGGGGCTTTCAGCCCCAGCATTTT.